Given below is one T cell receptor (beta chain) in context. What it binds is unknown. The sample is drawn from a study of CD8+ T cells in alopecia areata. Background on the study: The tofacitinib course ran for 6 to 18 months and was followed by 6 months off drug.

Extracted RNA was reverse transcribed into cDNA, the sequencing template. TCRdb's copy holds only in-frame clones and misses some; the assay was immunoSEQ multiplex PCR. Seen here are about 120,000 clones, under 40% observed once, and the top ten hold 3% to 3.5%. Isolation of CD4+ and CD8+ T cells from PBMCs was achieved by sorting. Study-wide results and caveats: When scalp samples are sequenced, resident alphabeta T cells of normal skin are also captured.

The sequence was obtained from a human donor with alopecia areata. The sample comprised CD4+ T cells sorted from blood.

The CDR3 loop is CSVGGTGDNGYTF. CDR3 DNA sequence: TGCAGCGTGGGGGGGACAGGGGACAATGGCTACACCTTC. V and J are TRBV29-1 and TRBJ1-2; TRBD1 aligns across 10 bases. V shed 6 bases and J 6 bases; nucleotides not matched to a gene: 7. CDR3 length: 13 residues. Germline V gene sequence: CDR1 SQVTM, CDR2 ANQGSEA.